The 8 T cell receptor beta chains below come from one sample, sequenced in a study of T cells in Graves' hyperthyroidism and ophthalmopathy. Template material for amplifying TCR beta CDR3 regions consisted of RNA transcripts. HTBI primers drove first-round RT-PCR of the TCR CDR3. A single record per CDR3 protein comes from TCRdb applying MiXCR to the multiplex PCR reads. This sample has approximately 530,000 distinct CDR3 sequences, with roughly 21% found just once. Sequencing input: blood. Receptors were obtained from a man aged 35-49 years with Graves' ophthalmopathy.

This clonotype was seen a few times. The rearrangement links TRBV30 to TRBJ2-7; D tentatively reads TRBD1 or TRBD2 (5 bases each). The V gene lost 3 bases and the J gene lost 2 bases, with 11 bases spanning the gap. The germline V gene has CDR1 GTSNPN and CDR2 SVGIG (reference sequence). The CDR3 is made up of 13 amino acids. This CDR3 is CAWSSGAAYEQYF. The DNA for the CDR3 is TGTGCCTGGAGCTCCGGGGCGGCCTACGAGCAGTACTTC.

Concerning this clonotype itself: A much larger clone lies a single base off, so this may be a read error. The V call is TRBV7-2, the J call TRBJ2-1, with D uncertain. Germline values: CDR1 SGHTA, CDR2 FQGNSA. This CDR3 region has 12 residues. CDR3 protein: CASSWLPNEQSF. For the CDR3, the DNA is TGTGCCAGCAGCTGGCTCCCCAATGAGCAGTCCTTC.

The V and J genes are TRBV2 and TRBJ2-1, with 15 bases that match TRBD2. The CDR3 is made up of 19 amino acids. Germline V gives CDR1 SNHLY, CDR2 FYNNEI. The ends lost 6 bases at V and 1 base at J; junction bases unmatched: 10. As DNA, the CDR3 is TGTGCCAGCAGCGACGGACTAGCGGGGGGGCCGGGATCCTACAATGAGCAGTTCTTC. This sequence encodes CASSDGLAGGPGSYNEQFF. Together with reference TRBV2 and TRBJ2-1, the CDR3 gives the full variable domain: EPEVTQTPSHQVTQMGQEVILRCVPISNHLYFYWYRQILGQKVEFLVSFYNNEISEKSEIFDDQFSVERPDGSNFTLKIRSTKLEDSAMYFCASSDGLAGGPGSYNEQFFGPGTRLTVL.

This clonotype was found many times. The CDR3 DNA sequence: TGTGCCAGCAGCTTGGTGTCGACTGAAGCTTTCTTT. Its protein product is CASSLVSTEAFF. This chain connects TRBV11-1 to TRBJ1-1, with D uncertain. Germline CDR1 is SGHAT and CDR2 is FQDESV (reference sequence). V was shortened by 3 bases and J by 5 bases, with 7 bases between the two germline ends. This CDR3 comprises 12 residues.

The chain is built from TRBV2 and TRBJ2-2, with 11 bases lining up with TRBD1. The CDR3 is 17 residues long. V lost 6 bases to trimming and J lost 4 bases; unmatched junction nucleotides: 10. From germline, CDR1 is SNHLY and CDR2 FYNNEI. The CDR3 DNA reads as TGTGCCAGCAGGTTGGACAGGGGGCGCATCGGCACCGGGGAGCTGTTTTTT. Translated, it gives CASRLDRGRIGTGELFF.

This chain links TRBV20-1 with TRBJ1-5; 7 bases are a match to TRBD1. Losses at the gene ends were 2 bases for V and 4 bases for J; bases not matched to a gene: 11. The CDR3 loop spans 16 amino acids. Germline CDR1 reads DFQATT; CDR2 reads SNEGSKA (reference sequence). The CDR3 loop reads CSARPPGQTYNQPQHF. The CDR3 nucleotides are TGCAGTGCTAGACCTCCGGGACAGACTTATAATCAGCCCCAGCATTTT.

This clonotype has ten or more counts. The chain uses TRBV7-2 and TRBJ2-2; D not certain. The germline V gene encodes CDR1 SGHTA and CDR2 FQGNSA. CDR3 length equals 14 residues. V was pared by 1 base and J by 4 bases, with 7 bases between. The CDR3 here is CASSLVVSTGELFF. The CDR3 nucleotides read TGTGCCAGCAGCTTAGTAGTTAGCACCGGGGAGCTGTTTTTT.

The V call is TRBV7-8, the J call TRBJ2-2; 8 nucleotides agree with TRBD1. The germline V gene has CDR1 SGHVS and CDR2 FQNEAQ. This CDR3 is 14 amino acids long. After removal of 4 bases from V and 7 bases from J, the junction contained 5 bases not matched to a gene. CDR3 in amino acids: CASSSRTGHGELFF. In DNA, the CDR3 is TGTGCCAGCAGCTCACGGACAGGGCACGGGGAGCTGTTTTTT. The full variable domain, its missing parts supplied by reference TRBV7-8 and TRBJ2-2, is GAGVSQSPRYKVAKRGQDVALRCDPISGHVSLFWYQQALGQGPEFLTYFQNEAQLDKSGLPSDRFFAERPEGSVSTLKIQRTQQEDSAVYLCASSSRTGHGELFFGEGSRLTVL.